Sequencing of this TCR beta chain was carried out in a study of CD8 T cells in Susac syndrome. About the study: Sequencing included Susac syndrome patients, six of them with active disease and roughly 8 in remission.

V lost 0 bases and J lost 5, with 13 bases in between. The CDR3 is 16 residues long. Germline V gene data show CDR1 as KGHSH and CDR2 as LQKENI. This clonotype was recorded once. With random hexamers, roughly 0.5 to 1 ug RNA was reverse transcribed. TCRdb reprocessed the immunoSEQ multiplex PCR reads via MiXCR and lists one record per CDR3 protein. Of some 250,000 distinct CDR3 sequences in the sample, 90% to 96% were seen once. The V gene is TRBV18, the J gene TRBJ1-4; D uncertain. The material sequenced was CD4+ T cells from PBMCs. This clonotype was sampled from a human donor with Susac syndrome. Written as DNA, the CDR3 is TGTGCCAGCTCACCACCGGGGTCCGGGAGAAATGAAAAACTGTTTTTT. The encoded protein is CASSPPGSGRNEKLFF.